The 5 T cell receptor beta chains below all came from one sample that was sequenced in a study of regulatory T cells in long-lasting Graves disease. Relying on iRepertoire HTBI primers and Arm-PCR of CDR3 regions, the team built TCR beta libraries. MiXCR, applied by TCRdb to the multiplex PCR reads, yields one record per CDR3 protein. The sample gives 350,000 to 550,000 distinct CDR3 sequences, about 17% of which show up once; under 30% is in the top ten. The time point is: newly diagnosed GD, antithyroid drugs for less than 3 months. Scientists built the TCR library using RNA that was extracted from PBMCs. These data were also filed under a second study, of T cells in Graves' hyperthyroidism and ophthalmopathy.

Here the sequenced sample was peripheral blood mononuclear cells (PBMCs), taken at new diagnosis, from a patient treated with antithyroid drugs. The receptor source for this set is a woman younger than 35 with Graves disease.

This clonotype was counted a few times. CDR3 residues: CAWSWGHNQPQHF. The CDR3 DNA reads as TGTGCCTGGAGTTGGGGACACAATCAGCCCCAGCATTTT. This chain joins TRBV30 and TRBJ1-5, with D perhaps TRBD1 (6 bases). Trimming shortened V by 2 bases and J by 3 bases, and 8 bases separated the two germline ends. CDR3 length equals 13 residues. The germline V gene encodes CDR1 GTSNPN and CDR2 SVGIG (reference sequence).

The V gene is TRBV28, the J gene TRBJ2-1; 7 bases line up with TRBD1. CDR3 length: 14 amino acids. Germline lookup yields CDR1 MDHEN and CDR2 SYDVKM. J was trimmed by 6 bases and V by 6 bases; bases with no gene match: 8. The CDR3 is CASSPQDRANEQFF. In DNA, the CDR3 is TGTGCCAGCAGCCCACAAGACAGGGCCAATGAGCAGTTCTTC.

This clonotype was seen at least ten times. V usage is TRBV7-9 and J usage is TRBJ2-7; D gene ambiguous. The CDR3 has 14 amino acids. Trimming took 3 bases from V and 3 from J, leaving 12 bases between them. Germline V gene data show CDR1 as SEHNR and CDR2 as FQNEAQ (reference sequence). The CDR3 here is CASSFDDNHYEQYF. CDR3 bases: TGTGCCAGCAGCTTTGACGACAACCACTACGAGCAGTACTTC.

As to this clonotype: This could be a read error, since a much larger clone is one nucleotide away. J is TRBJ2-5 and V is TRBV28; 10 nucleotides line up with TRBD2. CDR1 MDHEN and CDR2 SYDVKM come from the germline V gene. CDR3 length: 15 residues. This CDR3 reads CVSSLLLAGQETQYF. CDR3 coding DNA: TGTGTCAGCAGTCTCCTACTAGCGGGACAAGAGACCCAGTACTTC.

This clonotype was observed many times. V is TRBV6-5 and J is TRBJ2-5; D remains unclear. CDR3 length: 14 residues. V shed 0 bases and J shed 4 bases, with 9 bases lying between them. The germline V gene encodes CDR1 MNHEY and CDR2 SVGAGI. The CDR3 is CASSYSTAAETQYF. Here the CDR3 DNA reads TGTGCCAGCAGTTACTCGACCGCGGCAGAGACCCAGTACTTC.